The 27 T cell receptor beta chains below come from one sample, sequenced in a study of shared clonotypes between healthy human individuals. Naive CD8 cells lacked CD45RO and underwent positive selection for CCR7, leaving out terminally differentiated effector memory CD45RA+ cells. Clones were read by immunoSEQ multiplex PCR, and TCRdb kept only the in-frame ones, dropping some. The table has roughly 2.1 million clones, around 93% seen once. Sequencing used naive CD8+ T cells from PBMCs. The receptors were sampled from a man aged 18 to 29 in good health. Some clones in this sample may be carry-over from other donors' samples.

The CDR3: CASSDSREGGYGANVLTF. Here the CDR3 DNA reads TGTGCCAGCAGCGACAGTAGGGAAGGGGGCTATGGGGCCAACGTCCTGACTTTC. This chain links TRBV9 with TRBJ2-6, with 7 bases matching TRBD1. V was pared by 3 bases and J by 3 bases, with 12 bases of the junction left unmatched. CDR1 is SGDLS, CDR2 YYNGEE, per germline. The CDR3 contains 18 residues.

The chain couples TRBV11-2 to TRBJ2-1; the D is unclear. This CDR3 has 16 amino acids. The germline V gene encodes CDR1 SGHAT and CDR2 FQNNGV. Trimming stripped 2 bases from V and 2 bases from J, with 13 bases between. This chain's CDR3 is CASSLSSRVTYNEQFF. The CDR3 DNA reads TGTGCCAGCAGCTTATCGTCTAGGGTGACCTACAATGAGCAGTTCTTC.

The V gene is TRBV28, the J gene TRBJ2-3; possible D gene TRBD2, 5 bases. Per the germline V gene, CDR1 is MDHEN and CDR2 is SYDVKM. V dropped 2 bases and J dropped 2 bases, with 8 bases sitting between them. This CDR3 comprises 14 residues. DNA of the CDR3: TGTGCCAGCAGTTTAAACGGGAACACAGATACGCAGTATTTT. It is translated as CASSLNGNTDTQYF.

The chain carries TRBV28 and TRBJ2-7, with D unresolved. The V end lost 5 bases, the J end lost 0 bases, and 11 bases lay between the germline ends. The CDR3 sequence is 14 residues long. Germline V gives CDR1 MDHEN, CDR2 SYDVKM. CDR3 sequence (DNA): TGTGCCAGCAGTGTGTCCTGGGGCTCCTACGAGCAGTACTTC. Its protein is CASSVSWGSYEQYF.

The chain is built from TRBV2 and TRBJ2-1; 7 positions match TRBD2. CDR3 length: 16 amino acids. Germline V gene sequence: CDR1 SNHLY, CDR2 FYNNEI. J lost 3 bases, V lost 2 bases, and 7 bases had no gene match. The CDR3 loop reads CASSEKGLGYYNEQFF. The CDR3, as DNA: TGTGCCAGCAGTGAAAAAGGACTAGGGTACTACAATGAGCAGTTCTTC.

This chain uses TRBV19 with TRBJ1-2; 7 nucleotides agree with TRBD1. This CDR3 is built from 16 residues. J lost 5 bases, V lost 0 bases, and 9 bases had no gene match. Germline V gene data show CDR1 as LNHDA and CDR2 as SQIVND (reference sequence). CDR3 residues: CASSIDESGQIYGYTF. Here the CDR3 DNA reads TGTGCCAGTAGTATAGATGAATCGGGACAGATTTATGGCTACACCTTC. Variable domain in full (rest from reference TRBV19 and TRBJ1-2): DGGITQSPKYLFRKEGQNVTLSCEQNLNHDAMYWYRQDPGQGLRLIYYSQIVNDFQKGDIAEGYSVSREKKESFPLTVTSAQKNPTAFYLCASSIDESGQIYGYTFGSGTRLTVV.

V gene TRBV7-7 combines with J gene TRBJ2-1, with D possibly being TRBD2 (6 bases). Germline CDR1 reads SSHAT; CDR2 reads FNYEAQ (reference sequence). Trimming stripped 1 base from V and 0 bases from J, with 22 bases between. CDR3 length: 20 residues. CDR3 loop: CASSLGRPPLATSSYNEQFF. The CDR3 region has the DNA TGTGCCAGCAGCTTAGGGCGACCCCCCCTAGCGACGAGCTCCTACAATGAGCAGTTCTTC. Supplemented by reference TRBV7-7 and TRBJ2-1, the full variable domain reads GAGVSQSPRYKVTKRGQDVTLRCDPISSHATLYWYQQALGQGPEFLTYFNYEAQPDKSGLPSDRFSAERPEGSISTLTIQRTEQRDSAMYRCASSLGRPPLATSSYNEQFFGPGTRLTVL.

This chain links TRBV28 with TRBJ1-5, with 8 bases lining up with TRBD1. There are 15 residues in the CDR3. Germline CDR1 is MDHEN and CDR2 is SYDVKM. Trimming took 2 bases from V and 7 from J; bases not matched to a gene: 7. CDR3 bases: TGTGCCAGCAGTTTACTGCGACAGGGGATGCAGCCCCAGCATTTT. It is translated as CASSLLRQGMQPQHF.

This clone was seen once. The chain has TRBV7-3 and TRBJ2-1; unclear D gene. The ends were cut back, 6 bases at V and 9 bases at J, with 15 bases in the middle. Germline CDR1 SGHTA, CDR2 FQGTGA. The CDR3 length is 13 residues. CDR3 protein: CASRPGQLPEQFF. CDR3 nucleotides: TGTGCCAGCAGGCCGGGTCAGCTGCCTGAGCAGTTCTTC.

J is TRBJ1-1 and V is TRBV7-8; D unclear. This CDR3 is 14 amino acids long. Trimming shortened V by 5 bases and J by 3 bases, and 13 bases separated the two germline ends. Germline V gene sequence: CDR1 SGHVS, CDR2 FQNEAQ. This CDR3 is CASSRDGLDTEAFF. The CDR3 nucleotides read TGTGCCAGCAGCCGCGACGGCTTGGACACTGAAGCTTTCTTT.

The V gene is TRBV28, the J gene TRBJ2-4, with 14 bases identical to TRBD2. The V gene end was trimmed by 5 bases and the J gene end by 6 bases; junction bases not matched to a gene: 15. CDR1 MDHEN and CDR2 SYDVKM come from the germline V gene. The CDR3 is made up of 19 amino acids. CDR3 sequence: CASSIPGLAGEGVGNIQYF. The CDR3 bases are TGTGCCAGCAGTATCCCGGGACTAGCGGGAGAGGGGGTAGGAAACATTCAGTACTTC.

To note about this clone: This sample also contains other DNA sequences that code for the same CDR3. The J gene is TRBJ2-1, the V gene TRBV7-3; the match to TRBD1 covers 9 bases. V gave up 5 bases and J gave up 4 bases; unmatched junction bases: 6. Germline V gives CDR1 SGHTA, CDR2 FQGTGA. The CDR3 is 15 amino acids. The CDR3 nucleotides are TGTGCCAGCAGCCCCCGACAGGGGGTGTACAATGAGCAGTTCTTC. Protein product: CASSPRQGVYNEQFF.

The chain uses TRBV14 and TRBJ1-1; tentatively, D is TRBD1 (5 bases). V was clipped by 0 bases and J by 3 bases, with 14 bases between them. Germline CDR1 is SGHDN and CDR2 is FVKESK. The CDR3 contains 16 residues. CDR3 sequence: CASSQEMGLLYTEAFF. The DNA for the CDR3 is TGTGCCAGCAGCCAAGAAATGGGGCTTCTATACACTGAAGCTTTCTTT. The variable domain in full, with the rest retrieved from reference TRBV14 and TRBJ1-1, is EAGVTQFPSHSVIEKGQTVTLRCDPISGHDNLYWYRRVMGKEIKFLLHFVKESKQDESGMPNNRFLAERTGGTYSTLKVQPAELEDSGVYFCASSQEMGLLYTEAFFGQGTRLTVV.

Remarks on this clone: In the same sample, other DNA sequences code for this CDR3. This CDR3 is CASSVGGRVYEQYF. The CDR3 DNA follows: TGTGCCAGCAGCGTAGGGGGCAGGGTGTACGAGCAGTACTTC. V and J are TRBV9 and TRBJ2-7; TRBD1 might be the D (5 bases). The ends were cut back, 0 bases at V and 4 bases at J, with 11 bases in the middle. The germline V gene has CDR1 SGDLS and CDR2 YYNGEE. This CDR3 contains 14 residues.

This chain joins TRBV11-2 and TRBJ2-5, with D unresolved. V was shortened by 1 base and J by 5 bases, with 20 bases between the two germline ends. Germline loops: CDR1 SGHAT, CDR2 FQNNGV. The CDR3 extends over 17 amino acids. CDR3 in amino acids: CASSLGTRTGSRETQYF. As DNA, the CDR3 is TGTGCCAGCAGCTTAGGCACCCGGACCGGCTCACGGGAGACCCAGTACTTC.

The V and J genes are TRBV4-3 and TRBJ2-7; 7 nucleotides match TRBD1. The germline V gene has CDR1 LGHNA and CDR2 YSLEER. This CDR3 spans 17 amino acids. J lost 4 bases, V lost 0 bases, and 12 bases had no gene match. CDR3 sequence reads: CASSQDIGTARDYEQYF. The CDR3 DNA is TGCGCCAGCAGCCAAGATATTGGGACAGCCCGAGATTACGAGCAGTACTTC.

This clone came up a few times. The rearrangement joins TRBV28 to TRBJ1-1, with D maybe TRBD1 (5 bases). V was shortened by 5 bases and J by 6 bases, with 16 bases between the two germline ends. This CDR3 has 14 residues. Germline V CDR1 and CDR2: MDHEN, SYDVKM. For the CDR3, the DNA is TGTGCCAGCAGTATATTGCAGGGTATCGCTGAAGCTTTCTTT. Translated: CASSILQGIAEAFF.

This clone was picked up a small number of times. The chain recombines TRBV4-2 with TRBJ2-1; D perhaps matches TRBD2 (6 bases). Germline CDR1 reads LGHNA; CDR2 reads YNFKEQ. The CDR3 runs 13 residues. Trimming removed 5 bases at V and 4 bases at J, with 9 bases between. CDR3 bases: TGTGCCAGCAGCGACCGGGAGTACAATGAGCAGTTCTTC. Protein sequence: CASSDREYNEQFF.

This rearrangement joins TRBV29-1 to TRBJ2-3; either TRBD1 or TRBD2 may fit D (5 bases each). This CDR3 has 16 residues. V was pared by 1 base and J by 2 bases, with 16 bases between. The germline CDR1 and CDR2 sequences are SQVTM and ANQGSEA. The CDR3 DNA reads as TGCAGCGTTGAAGGGGGGAGTGCCGGCCTCACAGATACGCAGTATTTT. This codes for CSVEGGSAGLTDTQYF.

This clone showed up just once. The chain recombines TRBV5-1 with TRBJ2-5; TRBD2 agrees at 12 bases. The CDR3 spans 16 residues. After removal of 3 bases from V and 0 bases from J, the junction contained 3 bases not matched to a gene. CDR1 is SGHRS, CDR2 YFSETQ, per germline. The CDR3 is CASSSTSGRYQETQYF. The CDR3 DNA is TGCGCCAGCAGCTCTACTAGCGGGAGGTACCAAGAGACCCAGTACTTC.

The rearrangement uses TRBV14 and TRBJ2-3; 7 positions agree with TRBD2. CDR3 length equals 16 residues. J lost 2 bases, V lost 3 bases, and 8 bases had no gene match. Germline V gives CDR1 SGHDN, CDR2 FVKESK. The DNA for the CDR3 is TGTGCCAGCAGCCAGTCACTAGCGAGAAACACAGATACGCAGTATTTT. Encoded protein: CASSQSLARNTDTQYF. The full variable domain, rest sourced from reference TRBV14 and TRBJ2-3, is EAGVTQFPSHSVIEKGQTVTLRCDPISGHDNLYWYRRVMGKEIKFLLHFVKESKQDESGMPNNRFLAERTGGTYSTLKVQPAELEDSGVYFCASSQSLARNTDTQYFGPGTRLTVL.

Note on this clone: Other DNA variants within this sample encode the same CDR3. The genes are TRBV28 and TRBJ2-7; no reliable D call. The CDR3 is 13 residues long. V dropped 3 bases and J dropped 4 bases, with 10 bases sitting between them. CDR1 is MDHEN and CDR2 is SYDVKM in the germline V gene. CDR3 DNA sequence: TGTGCCAGCAGTTTTTTTTCTCATTACGAGCAGTACTTC. Protein sequence: CASSFFSHYEQYF.

The genes are TRBV30 and TRBJ2-7; maybe TRBD2 (5 bases). Trimming removed 2 bases from V and 7 bases from J, with 21 bases in between. CDR3 size: 15 residues. Germline V gene lookup returns CDR1 GTSNPN and CDR2 SVGIG (reference sequence). CDR3 residues: CAWSPPATMTGEQYF. The CDR3 DNA reads as TGTGCCTGGAGTCCCCCAGCCACGATGACGGGAGAGCAGTACTTC.

The CDR3 DNA reads TGTGCCAGCAGCAAAGGGGGGACCGGGACTAATGAAAAACTGTTTTTT. Its translation: CASSKGGTGTNEKLFF. The chain recombines TRBV21-1 with TRBJ1-4. TRBV21-1 is a known pseudogene. The CDR3 extends over 16 amino acids.

A note on this clone: Other DNA sequences in the same sample also yield this CDR3. V and J are TRBV28 and TRBJ1-4; TRBD1 agrees at 7 bases. The CDR3 sequence is 14 residues long. Trimming cost V 5 bases and J 3 bases; bases outside gene matches: 3. In germline, CDR1 is MDHEN, CDR2 SYDVKM. This chain's CDR3 is CASSPGTANEKLFF. CDR3 nucleotide sequence: TGTGCCAGCAGTCCCGGGACAGCTAATGAAAAACTGTTTTTT.

V and J are TRBV6-1 and TRBJ2-7, with 9 positions matching TRBD1. CDR3 length: 15 residues. Germline V gene sequence: CDR1 MNHNS, CDR2 SASEGT. V was clipped by 10 bases and J by 2 bases; unmatched bases: 12. Here the CDR3 DNA reads TGTGCCACCCTAGGGATAGGACAGGGGACCTACGAGCAGTACTTC. Encoded protein: CATLGIGQGTYEQYF.

The rearrangement links TRBV14 to TRBJ2-5; possible D gene TRBD1, 5 bases. V lost 6 bases to trimming and J lost 4 bases, with 12 bases between them. Germline loops: CDR1 SGHDN, CDR2 FVKESK. The CDR3 consists of 13 residues. CDR3: CASSHFRGETQYF. The DNA of the CDR3 is TGTGCCAGCAGTCATTTTAGGGGAGAGACCCAGTACTTC.